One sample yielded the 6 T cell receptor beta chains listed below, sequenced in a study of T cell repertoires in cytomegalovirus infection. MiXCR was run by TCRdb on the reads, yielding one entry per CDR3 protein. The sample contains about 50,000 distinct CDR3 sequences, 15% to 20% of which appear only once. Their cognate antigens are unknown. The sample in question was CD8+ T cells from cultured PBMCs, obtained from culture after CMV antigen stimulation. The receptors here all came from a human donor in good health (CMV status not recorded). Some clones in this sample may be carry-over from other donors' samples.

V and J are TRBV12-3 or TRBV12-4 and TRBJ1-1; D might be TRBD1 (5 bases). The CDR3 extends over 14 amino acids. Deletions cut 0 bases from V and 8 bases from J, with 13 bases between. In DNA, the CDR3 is TGTGCCAGCAGTTTAGCAGTCTGGGGCGACGAAGCTTTCTTT. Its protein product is CASSLAVWGDEAFF.

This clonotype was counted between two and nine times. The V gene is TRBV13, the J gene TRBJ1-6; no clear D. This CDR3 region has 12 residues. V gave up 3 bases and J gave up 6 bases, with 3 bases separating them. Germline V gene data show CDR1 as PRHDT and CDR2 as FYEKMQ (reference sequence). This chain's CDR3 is CASSLGNSPLHF. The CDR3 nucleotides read TGTGCCAGCAGCTTGGGTAATTCACCCCTCCACTTT.

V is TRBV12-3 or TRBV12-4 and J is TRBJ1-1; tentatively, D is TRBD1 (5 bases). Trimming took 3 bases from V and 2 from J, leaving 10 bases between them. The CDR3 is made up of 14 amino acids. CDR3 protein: CASSFQGRNTEAFF. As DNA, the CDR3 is TGTGCCAGCAGTTTCCAGGGAAGAAACACTGAAGCTTTCTTT.

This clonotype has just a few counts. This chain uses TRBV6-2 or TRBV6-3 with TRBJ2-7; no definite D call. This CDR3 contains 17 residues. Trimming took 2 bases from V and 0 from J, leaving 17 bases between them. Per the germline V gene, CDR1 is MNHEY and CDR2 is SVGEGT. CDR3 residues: CASSYSPRFDLSYEQYF. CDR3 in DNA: TGTGCCAGCAGTTACAGTCCCCGGTTTGACCTCTCCTACGAGCAGTACTTC.

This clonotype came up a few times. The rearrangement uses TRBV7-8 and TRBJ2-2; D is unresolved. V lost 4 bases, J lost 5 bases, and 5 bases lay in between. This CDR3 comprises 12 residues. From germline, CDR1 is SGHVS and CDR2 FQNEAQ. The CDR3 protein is CASSSLTGELFF. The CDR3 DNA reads TGTGCCAGCAGCTCTTTAACCGGGGAGCTGTTTTTT.

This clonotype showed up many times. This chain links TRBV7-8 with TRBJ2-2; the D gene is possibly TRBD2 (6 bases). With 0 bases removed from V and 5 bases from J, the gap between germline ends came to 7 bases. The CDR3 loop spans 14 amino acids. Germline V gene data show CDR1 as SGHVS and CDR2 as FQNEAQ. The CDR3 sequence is CASSLARGTGELFF. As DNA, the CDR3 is TGTGCCAGCAGCTTAGCGCGGGGAACCGGGGAGCTGTTTTTT.